This T cell receptor beta chain was found in a study of regulatory T cells in long-lasting Graves disease. Construction of the TCR beta libraries employed iRepertoire HTBI primers in conjunction with Arm-PCR of CDR3 regions. TCRdb reanalysed the multiplex PCR reads using MiXCR and keeps one entry per CDR3 protein. The sample includes about 660,000 distinct CDR3 sequences, 30% of them seen just once. Of note for this clonotype: One junction end disagrees with the germline gene, perhaps due to a read error.

The time point denotes: persistent/refractory GD, antithyroid drugs over 5 years with positive TRAb. Making the TCR library involved RNA that had been extracted from PBMCs. American Thyroid Association guidelines were used to diagnose Graves' disease. The CDR3 runs 13 residues. Germline V gene data show CDR1 as MDHEN and CDR2 as SYDVKM. Sequencing was performed on peripheral blood mononuclear cells (PBMCs), taken when the disease was refractory, from a patient treated with antithyroid drugs. This TCR was recovered from a female donor with Graves disease. The chain is built from TRBV28 and TRBJ1-5; TRBD1 is a possible D gene (5 bases). CDR3 residues: CASTLTGGSSGAF. CDR3 DNA sequence: TGTGCCAGCACTCTCACGGGAGGGTCCTCTGGGGCTTTT.